The 15 T cell receptor beta chains in this list originate from one sample, sequenced in a study of patients and donors after allogeneic stem cell transplantation. TCRdb used MiXCR to reprocess the RT-PCR reads, holding one entry per CDR3 protein. The data contain 400,000 to 500,000 distinct CDR3 sequences, 15% to 20% of them seen just once; the ten biggest clones take up less than 8%. The specimen sequenced was blood, either unsorted or a sorted T cell fraction (not recorded which). These receptors were obtained from a human donor who was either an allogeneic HSCT recipient or a stem cell or donor lymphocyte infusion donor (not recorded which). It is not recorded whose cells these are; they may come from a transplant donor.

There are many counts of this clonotype. This chain uses TRBV29-1 with TRBJ2-1; 7 nucleotides agree with TRBD2. The V gene's germline CDR1 is SQVTM and CDR2 ANQGSEA. V shed 3 bases and J 2 bases; nucleotides not matched to a gene: 4. CDR3 length: 14 residues. CDR3 residues: CSVDPLAAYNEQFF. The CDR3 DNA is TGCAGCGTTGATCCGCTAGCGGCCTACAATGAGCAGTTCTTC.

The table lists this clonotype with many counts. CDR3 region: CASSLAEGKGNGYTF. The CDR3 nucleotides read TGTGCCAGCAGTTTAGCGGAGGGTAAAGGAAATGGCTACACCTTC. The chain uses TRBV12-3 or TRBV12-4 and TRBJ1-2; D is undetermined. This CDR3 spans 15 amino acids. V lost 0 bases to trimming and J lost 6 bases, with 14 bases between them.

This clonotype was seen a handful of times. V and J are TRBV2 and TRBJ2-5; tentative D call: TRBD1 (5 bases). Trimming removed 2 bases at V and 7 bases at J, with 17 bases between. This CDR3 is 15 amino acids long. The germline V gene encodes CDR1 SNHLY and CDR2 FYNNEI. The CDR3 nucleotides read TGTGCCAGCAGTGAAACTTCGACAGCCCGAGGGACCCAGTACTTC. Amino acid sequence: CASSETSTARGTQYF.

This clonotype came up many times. This sequence joins TRBV7-9 and TRBJ2-5; D gene uncertain. This CDR3 comprises 14 residues. The V gene lost 1 base and the J gene lost 5 bases, with 11 bases spanning the gap. Germline loops: CDR1 SEHNR, CDR2 FQNEAQ (reference sequence). CDR3 nucleotides: TGTGCCAGCAGCTTAGGAAGGGTTGTGGAGACCCAGTACTTC. The encoded protein is CASSLGRVVETQYF.

The sample holds many counts of this clonotype. The V and J genes are TRBV4-1 and TRBJ1-5, with 7 nucleotides matching TRBD1. This CDR3 is built from 15 residues. Germline lookup yields CDR1 MGHRA and CDR2 YSYEKL. V was pared by 4 bases and J by 3 bases, with 6 bases of the junction left unmatched. This chain's CDR3 is CASSPHGQVNQPQHF. The CDR3 DNA is TGCGCCAGCAGCCCTCATGGACAGGTCAATCAGCCCCAGCATTTT.

The chain joins TRBV5-1 to TRBJ2-7, with D perhaps TRBD1 (6 bases). The CDR3 is 17 amino acids. V dropped 4 bases and J dropped 5 bases, with 25 bases sitting between them. Per the germline V gene, CDR1 is SGHRS and CDR2 is YFSETQ. This CDR3 is CASSPSPRPTGVHEQYF. CDR3 coding DNA: TGCGCCAGCAGCCCCTCTCCCAGACCGACAGGTGTGCACGAGCAGTACTTC.

There are a few counts of this clonotype. This rearrangement joins TRBV7-3 to TRBJ2-2; perhaps TRBD1 as D (6 bases). V lost 5 bases and J lost 4, with 17 bases in between. Germline V gene data show CDR1 as SGHTA and CDR2 as FQGTGA. There are 16 residues in the CDR3. The CDR3 loop is CASSDGQTEGTGELFF. In DNA, the CDR3 is TGTGCCAGCAGCGATGGACAGACGGAAGGCACCGGGGAGCTGTTTTTT. The full variable domain, rest sourced from reference TRBV7-3 and TRBJ2-2, is GAGVSQTPSNKVTEKGKYVELRCDPISGHTALYWYRQSLGQGPEFLIYFQGTGAADDSGLPNDRFFAVRPEGSVSTLKIQRTERGDSAVYLCASSDGQTEGTGELFFGEGSRLTVL.

This chain uses TRBV20-1 with TRBJ2-7, with 7 bases lining up with TRBD2. V dropped 1 base and J dropped 0; count of bases not matched to a gene: 3. In germline, CDR1 is DFQATT, CDR2 SNEGSKA (reference sequence). This CDR3 is built from 14 residues. The CDR3 reads CSARAGTNSYEQYF. The CDR3 DNA sequence: TGCAGTGCTAGAGCCGGGACTAACTCCTACGAGCAGTACTTC.

This clonotype has more than one count but fewer than ten. This chain links TRBV7-2 with TRBJ2-2; perhaps TRBD2 as D (7 bases). The V gene's germline CDR1 is SGHTA and CDR2 FQGNSA. This CDR3 region has 17 residues. With 1 base removed from V and 2 bases from J, the gap between germline ends came to 14 bases. The CDR3 DNA reads as TGTGCCAGCAGCTTAGAGGCGGGGGCCCTAAACACCGGGGAGCTGTTTTTT. Protein: CASSLEAGALNTGELFF.

The V gene is TRBV12-3 or TRBV12-4, the J gene TRBJ1-1, with D hard to call. The CDR3 sequence is 15 residues long. The V end was cut by 3 bases, the J end by 1 base, with 12 bases between. CDR3: CASSLSLGPNTEAFF. The CDR3 DNA sequence: TGTGCCAGCAGTTTGAGTCTCGGGCCGAACACTGAAGCTTTCTTT.

V and J are TRBV6-2 or TRBV6-3 and TRBJ1-3; no definite D call. This CDR3 contains 15 residues. V was shortened by 0 bases and J by 0 bases, with 6 bases between the two germline ends. Germline values: CDR1 MNHEY, CDR2 SVGEGT. CDR3 region: CASSYSGGSGNTIYF. The CDR3 DNA follows: TGTGCCAGCAGTTACTCCGGAGGCTCTGGAAACACCATATATTTT.

In this sample, this clonotype turned up a few times. V gene TRBV5-1 combines with J gene TRBJ2-6; 9 nucleotides agree with TRBD1. CDR1 SGHRS and CDR2 YFSETQ come from the germline V gene. CDR3 length equals 15 residues. The ends lost 9 bases at V and 0 bases at J; junction bases unmatched: 4. DNA for the CDR3: TGCGCCACCGGGACAGGGTACTCTGGGGCCAACGTCCTGACTTTC. As protein: CATGTGYSGANVLTF.

This clonotype appeared a few times. The rearrangement links TRBV5-1 to TRBJ2-3, with 7 bases identical to TRBD1. The CDR3 runs to 14 residues. Germline-derived CDR1 and CDR2 are SGHRS and YFSETQ. Trimming took 3 bases from V and 3 from J; bases not matched to a gene: 4. The CDR3, as DNA: TGCGCCAGCAGCTCGGCGACAGGGACAGATACGCAGTATTTT. This encodes CASSSATGTDTQYF.

V usage is TRBV6-5 and J usage is TRBJ2-5, with a tentative D call TRBD1 (6 bases). Germline V CDR1 and CDR2: MNHEY, SVGAGI. V was clipped by 1 base and J by 2 bases, with 8 bases between them. This CDR3 region has 14 residues. The CDR3 sequence: CASSYWQGQETQYF. CDR3 bases: TGTGCCAGCAGTTACTGGCAGGGGCAAGAGACCCAGTACTTC.

This clonotype was seen more than once but under ten times. The V gene is TRBV6-2 or TRBV6-3, the J gene TRBJ1-5; D uncertain. Germline CDR1 is MNHEY and CDR2 is SVGEGT. Trimming pared 6 bases from V and 6 bases from J, leaving 12 bases between. The CDR3 sequence is 13 residues long. The DNA of the CDR3 is TGTGCCAGCAGACCTCGGCTTGCTCAGCCCCAGCATTTT. Its translation: CASRPRLAQPQHF.